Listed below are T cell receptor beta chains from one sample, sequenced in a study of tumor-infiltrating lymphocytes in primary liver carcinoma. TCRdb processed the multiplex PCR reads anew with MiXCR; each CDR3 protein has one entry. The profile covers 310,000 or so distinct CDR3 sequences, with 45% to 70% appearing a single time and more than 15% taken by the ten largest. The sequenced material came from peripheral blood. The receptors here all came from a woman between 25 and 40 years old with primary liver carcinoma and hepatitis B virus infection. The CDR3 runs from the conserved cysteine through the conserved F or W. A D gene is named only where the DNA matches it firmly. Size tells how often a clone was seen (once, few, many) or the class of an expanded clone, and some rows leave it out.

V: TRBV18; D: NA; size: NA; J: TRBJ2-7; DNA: TGTGCCAGCTCACCACCTAGCCGAAACAACTACGAGCAGTACTTC; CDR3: CASSPPSRNNYEQYF
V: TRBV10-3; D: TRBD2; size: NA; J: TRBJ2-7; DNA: TGTGCCATCAGTGAGATAACTAGCGGGAGCTACGAGCAGTACTTC; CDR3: CAISEITSGSYEQYF
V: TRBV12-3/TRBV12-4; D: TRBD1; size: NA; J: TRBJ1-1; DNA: TGTGCTAGTGGTTTGGGACAGGGTGAAGCTTTCTTT; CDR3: CASGLGQGEAFF
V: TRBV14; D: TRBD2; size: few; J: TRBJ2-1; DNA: TGTGCCAGCAGCCAAGTTGACGGGAGGAATCGCAATGAGCAGTTCTTC; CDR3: CASSQVDGRNRNEQFF
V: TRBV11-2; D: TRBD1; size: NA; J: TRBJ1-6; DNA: TGTGCCGGCACTCCGGGACAGCGACTTAATTCACCCCTCCACTTT; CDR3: CAGTPGQRLNSPLHF
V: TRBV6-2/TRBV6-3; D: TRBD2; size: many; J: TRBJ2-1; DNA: TGTGCCAGCAGTTACCCAGGGACTAGCGGATACAATGAGCAGTTCTTC; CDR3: CASSYPGTSGYNEQFF
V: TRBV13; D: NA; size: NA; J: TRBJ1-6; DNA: TGTGCCAGCAGCTCTATGACAGGACCCCTCCACTTT; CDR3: CASSSMTGPLHF
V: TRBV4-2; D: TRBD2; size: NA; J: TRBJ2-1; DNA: TGTGCCAGCAACTTCGCACTAGCGAATGAGCAGTTCTTC; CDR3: CASNFALANEQFF
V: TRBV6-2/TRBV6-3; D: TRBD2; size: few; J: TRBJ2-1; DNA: TGTGCCAGCAGTTACTCCCTAGCGGGAGTTGCGGATGAGCAGTTCTTC; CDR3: CASSYSLAGVADEQFF
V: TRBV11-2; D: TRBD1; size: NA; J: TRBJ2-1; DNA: TGTGCCAGCAGCTTAGCCCGTAGTTGGGGAAGCCAGGGGGTCCCCCTAATCAATGAACAGTTCTTC; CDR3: CASSLARSWGSQGVPLINEQFF
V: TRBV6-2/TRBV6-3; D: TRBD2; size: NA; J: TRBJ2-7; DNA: TGTGCCAGCAGTACCAATTCCGGGACTAGCGGGAGGAATTACGAGCAGTACTTC; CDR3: CASSTNSGTSGRNYEQYF
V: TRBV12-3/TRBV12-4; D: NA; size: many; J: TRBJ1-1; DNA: TGTGCCAGCGCCACAGGGCTAAACACTGAAGCTTTCTTT; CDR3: CASATGLNTEAFF
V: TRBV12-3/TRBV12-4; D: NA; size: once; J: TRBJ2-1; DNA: TGTGCCAGCAGTCCAATAAGCTCCTACAATGAGCAGTTCTTC; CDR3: CASSPISSYNEQFF
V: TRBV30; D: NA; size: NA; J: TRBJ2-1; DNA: TGTGCCTGGAGTGTAACCCTGAGCGATGAGCAGTTCTTC; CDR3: CAWSVTLSDEQFF
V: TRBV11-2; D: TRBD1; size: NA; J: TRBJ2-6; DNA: TGTGCCAGCAGTTTAGACAGGGCCTCTGGGGCCGACGCCCTGACTTTC; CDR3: CASSLDRASGADALTF
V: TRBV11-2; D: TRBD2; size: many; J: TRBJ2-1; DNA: TGTGCCAGCAGCTTGGCCGGGACTAGGTACCATTTC; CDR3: CASSLAGTRYHF
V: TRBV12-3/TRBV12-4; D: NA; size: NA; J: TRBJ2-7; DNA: TGTGCCAGCATTTCGACCTACGAGCAGTACTTC; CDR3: CASISTYEQYF
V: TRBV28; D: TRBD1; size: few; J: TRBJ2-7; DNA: TGTGCCAGTAGAGGGGGGACAGGTGCATCCTACGAGCAGTACTTC; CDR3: CASRGGTGASYEQYF
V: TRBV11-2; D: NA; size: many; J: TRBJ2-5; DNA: TGTGCCAGCAGCTCTACAGGGACGGAGACCCAGTACTTC; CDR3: CASSSTGTETQYF
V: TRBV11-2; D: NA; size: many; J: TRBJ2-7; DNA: TGTGCCAGCAGCACCTCGGACGGAGGCCCCTACGAGCAGTACTTC; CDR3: CASSTSDGGPYEQYF
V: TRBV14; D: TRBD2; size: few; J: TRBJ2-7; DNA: TGTGCCAGCAGCCACCCGGGGGGAACGAACGGTAGACGAGCCTACGAGCAGTACTTC; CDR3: CASSHPGGTNGRRAYEQYF
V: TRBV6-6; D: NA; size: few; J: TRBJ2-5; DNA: TGTGCCAGCAGACAGGGAGCAATGTGGGAGACCCACTACTTC; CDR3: CASRQGAMWETHYF
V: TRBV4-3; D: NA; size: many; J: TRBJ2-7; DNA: TGCGCCAGCAGCCAAGATCCGGCTACAGGGGAGGACGAGCAGTACTTC; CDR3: CASSQDPATGEDEQYF
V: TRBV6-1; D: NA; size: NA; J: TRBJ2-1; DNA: TGTGCCAGCAGTGAAATACGAAGGGGGAATGGGCAGTTCTTC; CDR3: CASSEIRRGNGQFF
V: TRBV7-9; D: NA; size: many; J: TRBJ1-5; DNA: TGTGCCAGCAGCCCCCGGGACGGCAATCAGCCCCAGCATTTT; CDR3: CASSPRDGNQPQHF
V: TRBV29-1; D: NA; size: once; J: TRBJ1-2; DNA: TGCAGTGTTGTTAAGACAGTGAACTTGGGTCGCTACACCTTC; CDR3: CSVVKTVNLGRYTF
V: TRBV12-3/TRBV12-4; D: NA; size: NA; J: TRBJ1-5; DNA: TGTGTCAGTTCAACTGAACAGGATCAGCCCCAGCATTTT; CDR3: CVSSTEQDQPQHF
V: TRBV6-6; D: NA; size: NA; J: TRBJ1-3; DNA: TGTGCCAGCTGGGACAACTTCGGACGAAACACCATATATTTT; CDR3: CASWDNFGRNTIYF
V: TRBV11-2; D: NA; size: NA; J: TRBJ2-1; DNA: TGTGCCCGCAGCTCGAGAAAGGGTGAGCAGTCCTTC; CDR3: CARSSRKGEQSF
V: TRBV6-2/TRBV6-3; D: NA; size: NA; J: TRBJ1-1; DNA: TGTGCCAGCAGTTACCCGACCCGGACAGAAGCTTTCTTT; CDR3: CASSYPTRTEAFF
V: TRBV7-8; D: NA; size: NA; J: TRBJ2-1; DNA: TGTGCCAGCAGAGGGGGGTGGGGCCCCCGCCATATGGAGCAGTTCTTC; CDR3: CASRGGWGPRHMEQFF
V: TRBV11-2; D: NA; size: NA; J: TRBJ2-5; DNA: TGTGCCAGCAGCGCCATAAGGGGGGGGCAAGAGACCCAGTACTTC; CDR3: CASSAIRGGQETQYF
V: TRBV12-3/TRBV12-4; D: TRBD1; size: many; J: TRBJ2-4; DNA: TGTGCCAGCAGTTGGACAGGGCCGACGGAAAACATTCAGTACTTC; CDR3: CASSWTGPTENIQYF
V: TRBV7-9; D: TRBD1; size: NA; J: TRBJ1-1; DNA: TGTGCCAGCAGCTTGGGGGACAGAGTGAACACTGAAGCTTTCTTT; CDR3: CASSLGDRVNTEAFF
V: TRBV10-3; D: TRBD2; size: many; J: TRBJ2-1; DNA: TGTGCCATCAGTGACTATTCACCCCGGACTAGCGGGGCCTTCGAAGAGCAGTTCTTC; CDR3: CAISDYSPRTSGAFEEQFF
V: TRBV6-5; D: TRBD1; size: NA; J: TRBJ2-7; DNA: TGTGCCAGCAGTTACCACGGACAGGCCAAGCAGTACTTC; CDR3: CASSYHGQAKQYF
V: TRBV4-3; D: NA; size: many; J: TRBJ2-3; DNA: TGCGCCAGCAGCCAAGGCGCGGGGTTGAAGGATACGCAGTATTTT; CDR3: CASSQGAGLKDTQYF
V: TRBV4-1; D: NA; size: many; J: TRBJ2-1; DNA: TGCGCCAGCAGCCAAGAAGAGCGGGTTTACAATGAGCAGTTCTTC; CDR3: CASSQEERVYNEQFF
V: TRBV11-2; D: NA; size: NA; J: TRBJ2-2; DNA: TGTGCCAGCAGCCTCCCCCCCGGACGGGCTAGCAGGGGACTCAAGAACACCGGGGAGCTGTTTTTT; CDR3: CASSLPPGRASRGLKNTGELFF
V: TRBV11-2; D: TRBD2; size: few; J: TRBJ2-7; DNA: TGTGCCAGCAGCTCCGGGACTAGCGGGAGCGGCGAGCAATACTTC; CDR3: CASSSGTSGSGEQYF
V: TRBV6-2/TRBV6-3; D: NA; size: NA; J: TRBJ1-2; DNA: TGTGCCAGCAGTCCCCGGACAGCCTATGGCTACACCTTC; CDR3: CASSPRTAYGYTF
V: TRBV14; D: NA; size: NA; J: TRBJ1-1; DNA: TGTGCCAGCAGCCAACAAGTTCACACTGAAGCTTTCTTT; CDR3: CASSQQVHTEAFF
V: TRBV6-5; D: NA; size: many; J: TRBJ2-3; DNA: TGTGCCAGCAGGGGTAGGGGCATGGATACGCAGTATTTT; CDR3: CASRGRGMDTQYF
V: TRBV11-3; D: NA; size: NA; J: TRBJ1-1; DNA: TGCGCCAGCAGCGTTTTAGGGGGTCTGAACACTGAAGTTTTCTTT; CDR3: CASSVLGGLNTEVFF
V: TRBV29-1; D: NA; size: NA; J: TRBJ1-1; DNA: TGCAGCGTTGAAGTTCTGGTACAGGGTGTCGACACTGAAGCTTTCTTT; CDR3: CSVEVLVQGVDTEAFF
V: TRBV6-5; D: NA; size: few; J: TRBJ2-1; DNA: TGTGCCAGCAGTCACTTAGCGGAGCAGTTCTTC; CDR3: CASSHLAEQFF
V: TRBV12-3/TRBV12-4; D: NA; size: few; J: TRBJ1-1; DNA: TGTGCCAGCAGTTTAGGGGATAAGAACACTGAAGCTTTCTTT; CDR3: CASSLGDKNTEAFF
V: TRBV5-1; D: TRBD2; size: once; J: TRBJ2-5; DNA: TGCGCCAGCAGCAGGGGACTAGCGGGAGGGGGACGCCAAGAGACCCAGTACTTC; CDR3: CASSRGLAGGGRQETQYF
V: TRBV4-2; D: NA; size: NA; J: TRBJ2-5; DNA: TGTGCCAGCAGCCGAGAGGATAGTAGCCGGTGGGAGACCCAGTACTTC; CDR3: CASSREDSSRWETQYF
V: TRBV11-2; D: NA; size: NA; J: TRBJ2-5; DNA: TGTACCAGCAGCCCTAGGTGGCAGAGAGAGACTCAGTACTTC; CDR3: CTSSPRWQRETQYF
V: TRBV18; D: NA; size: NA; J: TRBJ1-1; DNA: TGTGCCAGCTCACTCAACGGGGCAGGGCTGAGCACTGAAGCTTTCTTT; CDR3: CASSLNGAGLSTEAFF
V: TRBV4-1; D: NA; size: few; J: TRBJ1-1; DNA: TGCGCCAGCAGCCAAGATGGAGTAACAGGGTACACTGGAGCTTTCTTT; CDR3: CASSQDGVTGYTGAFF
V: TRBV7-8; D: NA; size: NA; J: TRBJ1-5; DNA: TGTGCCAGCAGCCTGGGCGGGGGTTGGGGCAATCAGCCCCAGCATTTT; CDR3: CASSLGGGWGNQPQHF
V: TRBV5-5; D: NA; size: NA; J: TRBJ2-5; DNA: TGTGCCAGCAGCCCTAGACTAGTGGGAGTATCCGAGACCCAGTACTTC; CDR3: CASSPRLVGVSETQYF
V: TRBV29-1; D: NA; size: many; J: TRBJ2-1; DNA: TGCAGCGTTCCCGAAGGGGGATACAATGAGCAGTTCTTC; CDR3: CSVPEGGYNEQFF
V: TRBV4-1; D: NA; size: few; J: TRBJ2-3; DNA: TGCGCCAACAGCCAAGAAGGAGCAAATACGCAGTATTTT; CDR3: CANSQEGANTQYF
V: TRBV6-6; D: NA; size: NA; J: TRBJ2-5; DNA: TGTGCCAGCAGTTACGGGTGGGGGACCCAGTACTTC; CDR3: CASSYGWGTQYF
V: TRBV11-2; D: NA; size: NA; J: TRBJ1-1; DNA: TGTGCCAGCAGCGTCCAAAGGGGGGTTCGGACTGAAACTTCCTTT; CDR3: CASSVQRGVRTETSF